This T cell receptor (beta chain) emerged from a study of shared clonotypes between healthy human individuals. How the authors handled the data: In the immunoSEQ data, sequences were junction-only and lacked quality scores, so filtering differed. Method: immunoSEQ multiplex PCR; TCRdb's copy keeps in-frame clones and lacks some. The V and J calls and clone size come from that table; D and trimming were worked out from the DNA. The data show around 1.6 million clones, with nearly 99% seen just once and roughly 0.45% held by the top ten. This CDR3 has 17 amino acids. CDR1 MRHNA and CDR2 SNTAGT come from the germline V gene. V gave up 0 bases and J gave up 0 bases, with 14 bases separating them. This clone was found once.

Material for sequencing was naive CD4+ T cells sorted from blood. Subset specified: CD45RA+ positively selected. The chain links TRBV6-4 to TRBJ1-1; possibly TRBD1 for D (5 bases). This receptor was obtained from a man aged 25-45 years in good health. In DNA form, the CDR3 reads TGTGCCAGCAGTGACTCGAGGAAAGGGACGATGAACACTGAAGCTTTCTTT. It translates to CASSDSRKGTMNTEAFF.